The text below deals with one TCR beta chain. Its cognate antigen is unknown. These data come from a study of shared clonotypes between healthy human individuals. Findings of the study overall: Memory subsets generally showed smaller estimated richness than naive subsets did. Donor clonotype sharing was expected to depend on sequencing depth. In a few donors, around 5% of naive CD4 clonotypes appeared in common.

The repertoire was sequenced with immunoSEQ multiplex PCR; TCRdb's copy has only in-frame clones and lacks some. The sample contains more than 400,000 clones, 90% to 96% of which appear only once. From CD4+ cells came CD45RA+ naive and CD45RA-negative memory subsets. V dropped 6 bases and J dropped 1 base, with 13 bases sitting between them. The germline gives CDR1 MNHNY, CDR2 SVGAGI (reference sequence). The CDR3 length is 15 residues. The chain couples TRBV6-6 to TRBJ1-5; possible D gene TRBD1, 6 bases. The material sequenced was naive CD4+ T cells sorted from blood. As to subset: CD45RA+ positively selected. The TCR was taken from a woman between 25 and 40 years old in good health. DNA of the CDR3: TGTGCCAGCAGGAGGCCAGGGGTAAGCAATCAGCCCCAGCATTTT. This sequence encodes CASRRPGVSNQPQHF.